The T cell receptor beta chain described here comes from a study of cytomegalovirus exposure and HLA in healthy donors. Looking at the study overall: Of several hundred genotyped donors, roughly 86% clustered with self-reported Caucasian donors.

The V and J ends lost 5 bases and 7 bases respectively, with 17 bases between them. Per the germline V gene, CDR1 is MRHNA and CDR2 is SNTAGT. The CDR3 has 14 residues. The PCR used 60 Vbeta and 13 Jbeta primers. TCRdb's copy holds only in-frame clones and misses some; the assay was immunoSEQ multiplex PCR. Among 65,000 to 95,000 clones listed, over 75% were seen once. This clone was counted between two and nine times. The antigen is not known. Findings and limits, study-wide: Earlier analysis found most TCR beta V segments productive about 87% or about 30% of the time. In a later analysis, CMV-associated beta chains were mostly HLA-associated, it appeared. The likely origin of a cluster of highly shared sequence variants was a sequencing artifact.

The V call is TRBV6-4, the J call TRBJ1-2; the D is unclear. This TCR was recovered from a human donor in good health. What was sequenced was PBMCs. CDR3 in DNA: TGTGCCAGCAGTCCCGAGCGGAGGGCTGGTGGCTACACCTTC. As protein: CASSPERRAGGYTF.